This T cell receptor (beta chain) was obtained from a study of blood T cell repertoires in COVID-19. Looking at the study overall: The United States, Italy and Spain supplied acute and convalescent COVID-19 samples. PBMCs, B-cell-depleted T cells, or T cells provided the cDNA or gDNA that made up the material.

As processed by the authors: Using reference gene primer amplification, nucleated cell counts were estimated. TCRdb's copy holds only in-frame clones and misses some; the assay was immunoSEQ multiplex PCR. From that table come the V and J calls and clone size; the DNA was used to work out D and trimming. The profile covers approximately 340,000 clones, with approximately 86% appearing a single time and 9.9% taken by the ten largest. The germline gives CDR1 MDHEN, CDR2 SYDVKM. The V end was cut by 1 base, the J end by 0 bases, with 12 bases between. The CDR3 is made up of 16 amino acids. Followed over time, Seattle patients had been enrolled while infection was active. This clone was observed many times.

The sequence was collected from a man in his thirties or forties with COVID-19, enrolled during active disease. The sequenced sample consisted of peripheral blood. The V and J genes are TRBV28 and TRBJ2-5; D possibly corresponds to TRBD1 (7 bases). CDR3 nucleotide sequence: TGTGCCAGCAGTTTATCGCGGGACAGCTACCAAGAGACCCAGTACTTC. This codes for CASSLSRDSYQETQYF.